A single sample gave rise to the 27 T cell receptor beta chains below, sequenced in a study of molecular identifiers for immune sequencing clone quantification. One entry per CDR3 protein, called by TCRdb with MiXCR from the PCR reads. This sample has approximately 550,000 distinct CDR3 sequences, with about a fifth found just once. Sequenced material: naive CD8+ T cells from blood, with Jurkat cell RNA spiked in. Subset meaning: FACS-sorted CD8+CD4-CCR7+CD45RA+ naive T cells. Receptors were obtained from a human donor in good health. Some libraries in this study had Jurkat cell RNA spiked in.

This clonotype has ten or more counts. The chain recombines TRBV7-9 with TRBJ1-1; D unclear. This CDR3 region has 16 residues. The germline V gene encodes CDR1 SEHNR and CDR2 FQNEAQ (reference sequence). Trimming cost V 4 bases and J 5 bases, with 20 bases left between them. The CDR3: CASSSHSGPSLTEAFF. DNA for the CDR3: TGTGCCAGCAGCTCTCACAGCGGGCCAAGCCTAACTGAAGCTTTCTTT.

A note on this clonotype: One base away lies a much larger clone, so this may be a sequencing read error. This chain connects TRBV4-1 to TRBJ1-6; D is perhaps TRBD1 (5 bases). Germline V lookup: CDR1 MGHRA, CDR2 YSYEKL. The CDR3 contains 19 residues. The CDR3 here is CAGSQDNRGPMVYNSPLHF. The CDR3 nucleotides are TGCGCCGGCAGCCAAGATAATCGGGGACCGATGGTCTATAATTCACCCCTCCACTTT.

The V gene is TRBV6-6, the J gene TRBJ2-1, with D unresolved. Trimming left V 8 bases short and J 8 bases short, with 10 bases between. This CDR3 has 11 residues. Germline V CDR1 and CDR2: MNHNY, SVGAGI (reference sequence). CDR3 nucleotide sequence: TGTGCCAGCTCCTATCAGGATGAGCAGTTCTTC. Amino acids: CASSYQDEQFF.

There are a few counts of this clonotype. The chain is built from TRBV19 and TRBJ2-2; the match to TRBD2 covers 8 bases. The CDR3 runs to 15 residues. In germline, CDR1 is LNHDA, CDR2 SQIVND (reference sequence). V dropped 6 bases and J dropped 5; count of bases not matched to a gene: 8. Written as DNA, the CDR3 is TGTGCCAGTAGCCCGGCGGGAGGAGGTACCGGGGAGCTGTTTTTT. It translates to CASSPAGGGTGELFF.

In this sample, this clonotype turned up once. J is TRBJ1-1 and V is TRBV4-1, with 7 nucleotides matching TRBD1. The CDR3 extends over 17 amino acids. V lost 1 base, J lost 3 bases, and 11 bases stayed unmatched. Per germline, CDR1 MGHRA and CDR2 YSYEKL. The CDR3 DNA reads as TGCGCCAGCAGCCAAGCTCTACCGGGACAGATGGACACTGAAGCTTTCTTT. This sequence encodes CASSQALPGQMDTEAFF.

V and J are TRBV12-3 or TRBV12-4 and TRBJ2-6, with unresolved D. V lost 7 bases and J lost 0, with 13 bases in between. CDR3 length: 16 residues. The CDR3 is CASTPGTSSGANVLTF. For the CDR3, the DNA is TGTGCCAGCACCCCCGGAACGAGCTCTGGGGCCAACGTCCTGACTTTC.

This clonotype was recorded many times. The V gene is TRBV12-3 or TRBV12-4, the J gene TRBJ2-2, with 8 bases that match TRBD2. V shed 6 bases and J 5 bases; nucleotides not matched to a gene: 8. The CDR3 has 15 residues. The CDR3 bases are TGTGCCAGCAGCGACGGGACTAGGGTGACCGGGGAGCTGTTTTTT. This encodes CASSDGTRVTGELFF.

Details on this clonotype: A much larger clone lies a single base off, so this may be a read error. The rearrangement uses TRBV27 and TRBJ1-2; 7 bases match TRBD1. The CDR3 sequence is 13 residues long. V was clipped by 5 bases and J by 3 bases; unmatched bases: 3. The germline V gene encodes CDR1 MNHEY and CDR2 SMNVEV (reference sequence). The CDR3 DNA follows: TGTGCCAGCAGTATGGGGACAGACTATGGCTACACCTTC. The encoded protein is CASSMGTDYGYTF.

This rearrangement joins TRBV7-9 to TRBJ1-2; 7 nucleotides match TRBD1. CDR1 and CDR2 from the germline V gene are SEHNR and FQNEAQ (reference sequence). CDR3 size: 15 residues. After removal of 5 bases from V and 5 bases from J, the junction contained 11 bases not matched to a gene. Written as DNA, the CDR3 is TGTGCCAGCAGCCGGGAAGGGGGACAGAGATATGGCTACACCTTC. Translated: CASSREGGQRYGYTF. The entire variable domain, with the rest obtained from reference TRBV7-9 and TRBJ1-2, is as follows: DTGVSQNPRHKITKRGQNVTFRCDPISEHNRLYWYRQTLGQGPEFLTYFQNEAQLEKSRLLSDRFSAERPKGSFSTLEIQRTEQGDSAMYLCASSREGGQRYGYTFGSGTRLTVV.

This clonotype appeared many times. This rearrangement joins TRBV30 to TRBJ2-3, with 7 bases aligning to TRBD2. The CDR3 runs to 15 residues. Germline V gene lookup returns CDR1 GTSNPN and CDR2 SVGIG (reference sequence). The trim removed 0 bases at V and 3 bases at J, leaving 6 bases unmatched. The chain's CDR3 is CAWSVGRAGTDTQYF. CDR3 in DNA: TGTGCCTGGAGTGTAGGGAGGGCCGGAACAGATACGCAGTATTTT.

This clonotype was recorded a few times. J is TRBJ2-3 and V is TRBV7-2; 10 bases fit TRBD2. Germline CDR1 SGHTA, CDR2 FQGNSA. V lost 0 bases and J lost 1; bases outside the gene matches: 4. The CDR3 has 17 residues. CDR3 in DNA: TGTGCCAGCAGCTTAGCGCTAGCGGGGGTGGGCACAGATACGCAGTATTTT. It codes for CASSLALAGVGTDTQYF.

This clonotype was recorded many times. The J gene is TRBJ1-1, the V gene TRBV9; D not resolved. V lost 2 bases and J 3 bases, leaving 11 bases between the germline ends. CDR3 length: 14 residues. Germline-derived CDR1 and CDR2 are SGDLS and YYNGEE. The CDR3 protein is CASSVRSWDTEAFF. The CDR3 nucleotides are TGTGCCAGCAGCGTTAGATCCTGGGACACTGAAGCTTTCTTT.

This clonotype was seen more than once but under ten times. This sequence joins TRBV20-1 and TRBJ2-7, with D perhaps TRBD1 (6 bases). This CDR3 has 12 amino acids. Germline CDR1 DFQATT, CDR2 SNEGSKA (reference sequence). Trimming stripped 6 bases from V and 0 bases from J, with 9 bases between. The CDR3: CSARTDSYEQYF. CDR3 DNA: TGCAGTGCAAGGACAGACTCCTACGAGCAGTACTTC.

In its sample, this clonotype was seen a few times. CDR3 region: CASSYLATSGGSETQYF. CDR3 bases: TGTGCCAGCAGTTACCTCGCGACTAGCGGGGGTTCGGAGACCCAGTACTTC. This chain joins TRBV6-6 and TRBJ2-5; TRBD2 agrees at 12 bases. CDR1 MNHNY and CDR2 SVGAGI come from the germline V gene (reference sequence). J gave up 5 bases and V 2 bases, and 9 bases lay outside the gene matches. This CDR3 spans 17 amino acids.

Note on this clonotype: A much bigger clone sits one base away, suggesting this may be a read error. The V gene is TRBV24-1, the J gene TRBJ2-6; D unclear. This CDR3 is 13 amino acids long. Germline assignment: CDR1 KGHDR and CDR2 SFDVKD. V shed 8 bases and J shed 1 base, with 5 bases lying between them. The CDR3 here is CATKTSGANVLTF. The DNA of the CDR3 is TGTGCCACCAAGACGTCTGGGGCCAACGTCCTGACTTTC.

The rearrangement joins TRBV18 to TRBJ2-1; a possible D gene is TRBD2 (6 bases). Trimming shortened V by 3 bases and J by 4 bases, and 16 bases separated the two germline ends. CDR3 length: 16 amino acids. CDR1 is KGHSH, CDR2 LQKENI, per germline. The CDR3 sequence: CASSPGRDWVYNEQFF. The CDR3 region has the DNA TGTGCCAGCTCACCTGGTCGGGACTGGGTATACAATGAGCAGTTCTTC.

The V call is TRBV30, the J call TRBJ2-7; D is undetermined. Germline lookup yields CDR1 GTSNPN and CDR2 SVGIG (reference sequence). Trimming pared 0 bases from V and 7 bases from J, leaving 7 bases between. The CDR3 loop spans 11 amino acids. CDR3: CAWSVVREQYF. For the CDR3, the DNA is TGTGCCTGGAGTGTTGTAAGGGAGCAGTACTTC.

In this sample, this clonotype turned up many times. This rearrangement joins TRBV27 to TRBJ2-1; no definite D call. V was trimmed by 0 bases and J by 7 bases, leaving 4 bases between them. CDR3 size: 12 residues. CDR1 MNHEY and CDR2 SMNVEV come from the germline V gene (reference sequence). The CDR3 nucleotides are TGTGCCAGCAGTTTATCCGGGAATGAGCAGTTCTTC. Encoded protein: CASSLSGNEQFF.

The chain is built from TRBV12-3 or TRBV12-4 and TRBJ1-5; a weak D match, TRBD1 (5 bases). This CDR3 has 15 residues. The V gene lost 5 bases and the J gene lost 0 bases, with 11 bases spanning the gap. CDR3 sequence: CASSPGALSNQPQHF. For the CDR3, the DNA is TGTGCCAGCAGTCCCGGGGCACTTAGCAATCAGCCCCAGCATTTT.

V usage is TRBV7-6 and J usage is TRBJ2-7, with D tentatively TRBD1 (5 bases). Germline V gives CDR1 SGHVS, CDR2 FNYEAQ. The CDR3 length is 20 residues. The V gene lost 1 base and the J gene lost 3 bases, with 28 bases spanning the gap. CDR3: CASSLGPPRVESSLSYEQYF. The CDR3 DNA reads TGTGCCAGCAGCTTAGGGCCCCCCAGGGTTGAGTCGAGTCTTAGCTACGAGCAGTACTTC.

The V call is TRBV13, the J call TRBJ2-7, with 8 bases matching TRBD1. The V gene end was trimmed by 0 bases and the J gene end by 4 bases; junction bases not matched to a gene: 8. The CDR3 contains 16 residues. Germline lookup yields CDR1 PRHDT and CDR2 FYEKMQ (reference sequence). CDR3 in amino acids: CASSLGLTGGFYEQYF. The DNA for the CDR3 is TGTGCCAGCAGCTTAGGCCTTACAGGGGGTTTTTACGAGCAGTACTTC.

V is TRBV7-2 and J is TRBJ2-2; D unclear. V dropped 1 base and J dropped 1 base, with 10 bases sitting between them. The CDR3 extends over 16 amino acids. Germline V CDR1 and CDR2: SGHTA, FQGNSA. As DNA, the CDR3 is TGTGCCAGCAGCTTAGGTCCGGAATTGAACACCGGGGAGCTGTTTTTT. Translating gives CASSLGPELNTGELFF. Combining the CDR3 with reference TRBV7-2 and TRBJ2-2 gives the whole variable domain GAGVSQSPSNKVTEKGKDVELRCDPISGHTALYWYRQSLGQGLEFLIYFQGNSAPDKSGLPSDRFSAERTGGSVSTLTIQRTQQEDSAVYLCASSLGPELNTGELFFGEGSRLTVL.

As concerns this clonotype: This may be a read error, as it is one base from a much larger clone. This chain uses TRBV2 with TRBJ1-2; D remains unclear. Germline V lookup: CDR1 SNHLY, CDR2 FYNNEI. The CDR3 spans 15 residues. The CDR3 region is CASIGSQTENYGNTF. CDR3 DNA sequence: TGTGCCAGCATCGGGTCCCAAACTGAAAACTATGGCAACACCTTC.

The J gene is TRBJ1-6, the V gene TRBV6-5, with a weak D call TRBD1 (6 bases). Germline CDR1 and CDR2: MNHEY and SVGAGI. The CDR3 is made up of 18 amino acids. Trimming removed 1 base from V and 7 bases from J, with 20 bases in between. As DNA, the CDR3 is TGTGCCAGCAGTTACTTACTAGAGGTGGACAGCGCGAATTCACCCCTCCACTTT. Its protein is CASSYLLEVDSANSPLHF.

The J gene is TRBJ2-1, the V gene TRBV28; 9 nucleotides match TRBD2. V shed 1 base, J shed 0 bases, and the junction held 13 bases outside the gene matches. Germline CDR1 MDHEN, CDR2 SYDVKM. CDR3 length: 20 amino acids. As DNA, the CDR3 is TGTGCCAGCAGTTTATCTTGGATGGGACTAGCCGAAAGCTCCTACAATGAGCAGTTCTTC. Translating gives CASSLSWMGLAESSYNEQFF.

In this sample, this clonotype turned up many times. This sequence joins TRBV11-2 and TRBJ2-5; D gene uncertain. Looked up from germline, CDR1 is SGHAT and CDR2 is FQNNGV. Between the trimmed V and J ends, which lost 5 bases and 0 bases, there was a span of 4 bases. The CDR3 spans 12 residues. The CDR3 coding sequence is TGTGCCAGCAGCAAGTACCAAGAGACCCAGTACTTC. This encodes CASSKYQETQYF.

The chain employs TRBV20-1 and TRBJ1-2; D is undetermined. CDR1 and CDR2 from the germline V gene are DFQATT and SNEGSKA (reference sequence). The CDR3 runs 15 residues. Trimming took 0 bases from V and 3 from J, leaving 14 bases between them. The CDR3 reads CSARDLRQPYYGYTF. In nucleotides, the CDR3 is TGCAGTGCTAGAGATTTAAGGCAGCCCTACTATGGCTACACCTTC.